This T cell receptor (beta chain) stems from a study of T cells after yellow fever vaccination. Study background: Low-cell-number fractions were prepared with SMART-Seq v4 Ultra Low Input.

Study-level results: On re-exposure, the response was weaker but peaked faster, at day 5 versus 15. Of the clonotypes, a small share occurred in both CD4 and CD8 compartments.

This clonotype was seen many times. Its cognate antigen is unknown. TCR cDNA, made by 5'RACE template switching, carried an added universal primer site and UMIs. Using its own MiXCR run on the 5' RACE reads, TCRdb lists one record per CDR3 protein. The sample has almost 600,000 distinct CDR3 sequences; roughly 14% are singletons. The germline V gene has CDR1 ENHRY and CDR2 SYGVKD. V was pared by 2 bases and J by 4 bases, with 11 bases of the junction left unmatched. There are 16 residues in the CDR3. The genes are TRBV10-3 and TRBJ2-7; 7 bases fit TRBD2. The sequence derives from a man aged 25 to 45 who received the YFV17D yellow fever vaccine. The material was PBMCs, obtained on the day of the yellow fever booster vaccination. The CDR3 is CAISETSGEIRYEQYF. The CDR3 DNA is TGTGCCATCAGTGAGACAAGCGGGGAGATTAGGTACGAGCAGTACTTC.